The present entry profiles one T cell receptor (beta chain) with its context. Its target is not known. The data stem from a study of cytomegalovirus exposure and HLA in healthy donors. Regarding the study as a whole: Per a prior analysis, the majority of TCR beta V segments were productive roughly 90% or roughly 30% of the time.

PCR involved 60 Vbeta and 13 Jbeta primers. The table came from immunoSEQ multiplex PCR; TCRdb's copy has only in-frame clones and leaves some out. The sample records fewer than 150,000 clones, 80% being singletons. Looked up from germline, CDR1 is SQVTM and CDR2 is ANQGSEA. With 1 base clipped from V and 2 bases from J, the junction kept 8 bases outside the gene matches. This CDR3 is built from 16 residues. The sequenced material came from PBMCs. The clonotype comes from a man in his forties or fifties in good health and CMV-seropositive. The V and J genes are TRBV29-1 and TRBJ1-2, with TRBD1 matching 9 bases. CDR3 amino acids: CSVEGLGQGSNYGYTF. The CDR3 DNA sequence: TGCAGCGTTGAAGGCCTGGGACAGGGTTCCAACTATGGCTACACCTTC.